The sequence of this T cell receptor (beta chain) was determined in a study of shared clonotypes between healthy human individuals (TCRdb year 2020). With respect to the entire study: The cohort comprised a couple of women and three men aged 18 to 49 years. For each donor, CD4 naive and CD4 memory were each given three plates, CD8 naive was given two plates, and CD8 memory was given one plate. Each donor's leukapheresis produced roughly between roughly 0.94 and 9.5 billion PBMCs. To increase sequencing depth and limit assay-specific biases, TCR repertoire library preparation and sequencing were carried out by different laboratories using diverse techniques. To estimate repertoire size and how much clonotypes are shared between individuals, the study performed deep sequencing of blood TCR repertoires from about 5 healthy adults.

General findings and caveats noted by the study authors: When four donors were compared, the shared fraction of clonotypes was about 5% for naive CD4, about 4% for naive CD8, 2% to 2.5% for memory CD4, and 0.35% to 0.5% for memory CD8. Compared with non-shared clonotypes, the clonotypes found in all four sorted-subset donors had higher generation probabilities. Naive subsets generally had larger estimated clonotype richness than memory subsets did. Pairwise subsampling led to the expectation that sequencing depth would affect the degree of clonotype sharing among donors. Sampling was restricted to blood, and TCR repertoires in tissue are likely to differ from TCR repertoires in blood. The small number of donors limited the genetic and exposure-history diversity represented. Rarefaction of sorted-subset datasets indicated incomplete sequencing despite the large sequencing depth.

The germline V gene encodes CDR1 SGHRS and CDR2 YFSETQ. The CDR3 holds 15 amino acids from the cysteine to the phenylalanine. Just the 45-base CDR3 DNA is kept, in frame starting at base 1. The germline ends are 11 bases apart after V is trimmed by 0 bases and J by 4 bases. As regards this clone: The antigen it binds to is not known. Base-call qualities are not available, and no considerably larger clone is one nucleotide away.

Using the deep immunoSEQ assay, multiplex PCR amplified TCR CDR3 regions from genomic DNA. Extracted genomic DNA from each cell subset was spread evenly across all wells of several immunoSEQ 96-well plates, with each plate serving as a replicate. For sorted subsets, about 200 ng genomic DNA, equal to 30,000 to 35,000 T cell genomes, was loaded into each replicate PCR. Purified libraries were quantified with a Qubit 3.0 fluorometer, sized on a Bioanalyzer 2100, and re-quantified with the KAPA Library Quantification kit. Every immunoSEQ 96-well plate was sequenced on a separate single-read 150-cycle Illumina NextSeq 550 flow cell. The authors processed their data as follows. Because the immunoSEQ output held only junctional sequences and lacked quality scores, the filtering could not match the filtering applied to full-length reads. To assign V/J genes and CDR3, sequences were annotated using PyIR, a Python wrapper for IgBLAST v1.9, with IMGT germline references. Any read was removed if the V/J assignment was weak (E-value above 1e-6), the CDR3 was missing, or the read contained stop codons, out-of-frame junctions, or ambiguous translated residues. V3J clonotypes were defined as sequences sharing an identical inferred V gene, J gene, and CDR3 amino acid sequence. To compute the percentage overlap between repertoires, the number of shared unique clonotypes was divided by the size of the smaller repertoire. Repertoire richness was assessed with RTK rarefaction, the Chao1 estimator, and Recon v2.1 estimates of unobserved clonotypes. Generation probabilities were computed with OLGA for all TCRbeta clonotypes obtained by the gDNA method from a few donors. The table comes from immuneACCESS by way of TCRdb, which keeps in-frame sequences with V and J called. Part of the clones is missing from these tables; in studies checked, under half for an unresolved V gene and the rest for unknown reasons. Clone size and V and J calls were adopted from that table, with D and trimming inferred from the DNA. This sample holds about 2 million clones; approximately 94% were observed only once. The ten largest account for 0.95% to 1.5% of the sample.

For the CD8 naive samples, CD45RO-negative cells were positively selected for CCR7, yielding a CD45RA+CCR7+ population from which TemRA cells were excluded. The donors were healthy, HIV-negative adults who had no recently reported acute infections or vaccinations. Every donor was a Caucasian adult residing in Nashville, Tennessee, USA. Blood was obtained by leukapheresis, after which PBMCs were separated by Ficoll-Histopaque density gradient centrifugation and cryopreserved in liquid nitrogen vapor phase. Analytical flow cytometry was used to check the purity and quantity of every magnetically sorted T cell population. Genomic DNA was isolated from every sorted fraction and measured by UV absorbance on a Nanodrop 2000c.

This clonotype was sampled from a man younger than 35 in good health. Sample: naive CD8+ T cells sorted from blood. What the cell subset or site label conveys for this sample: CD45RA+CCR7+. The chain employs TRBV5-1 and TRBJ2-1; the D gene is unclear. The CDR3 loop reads CASSLGAGVYNEQFF. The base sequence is TGCGCCAGCAGCTTGGGCGCAGGCGTTTACAATGAGCAGTTCTTC.